This paragraph covers one TCR beta chain sequence. Its target is unknown. Each donor's blood draw was ten milliliters of peripheral blood. Each sample used at least 7 million PBMCs. This entry comes from a study of blood T cells in healthy people across ages. General study results and limits: A strong correlation between TCR beta diversity and naive T cell percentage was seen.

Germline CDR1 reads SGHTA; CDR2 reads FQGNSA. This CDR3 comprises 13 residues. V dropped 5 bases and J dropped 7 bases, with 12 bases sitting between them. The authors ran a second PCR of about 6 to 11 cycles using a sample-barcoded 5' primer and a J-beta primer mix. Every individual sample yielded 2.5 million or more paired-end reads (each containing CDR3). TCRdb re-analysed the 5' RACE reads in MiXCR, keeping a single row per CDR3 protein. The data contain approximately 2,000,000 distinct CDR3 sequences, roughly 43% of them seen just once; the ten biggest clones take up about 23%. The rearrangement links TRBV7-2 to TRBJ2-4, with D perhaps TRBD1 (5 bases). The clonotype was recovered from a human donor in good health. Sequences were obtained from blood. CDR3 DNA sequence: TGTGCCAGCAGCCCGGGCGACAGCAACATTCAGTACTTC. It is translated as CASSPGDSNIQYF.